A single sample gave rise to the 5 T cell receptor beta chains below, sequenced in a study of T cells in localized non-small cell lung cancer. Only in-frame clones appear in the TCRdb table, and some are missing; sequencing was by immunoSEQ multiplex PCR. The table shows around 36,000 clones, with 70% to 80% occurring only once. Sequenced material: PBMCs, taken before any cancer treatment. All receptors derive from a woman aged 35-75 years with stage II squamous cell lung carcinoma.

This rearrangement joins TRBV4-3 to TRBJ2-1, with 9 bases lining up with TRBD2. CDR1 is LGHNA and CDR2 is YSLEER in the germline V gene. With V trimmed by 4 bases and J by 8 bases, 9 bases remained unmatched. The CDR3 is made up of 15 amino acids. The CDR3 DNA sequence: TGCGCCAGCAGCCGATATAGCGGGAGTGGGCATGAGCAGTTCTTC. Protein: CASSRYSGSGHEQFF.

The rearrangement uses TRBV27 and TRBJ2-4; a possible D gene is TRBD2 (6 bases). CDR1 is MNHEY and CDR2 is SMNVEV in the germline V gene (reference sequence). The CDR3 contains 17 residues. V was cut by 4 bases and J by 1 base, with 17 bases left in between. The CDR3: CASSSQYGGGAKNIQYF. The CDR3, as DNA: TGTGCCAGCAGTTCACAGTACGGGGGTGGTGCCAAAAACATTCAGTACTTC.

In nucleotides, the CDR3 is TGTGCCAGAAGCGATCCCGGGGTAGCGGGAGATGTGGATACGCAGTATTTT. This encodes CARSDPGVAGDVDTQYF. This chain links TRBV5-3 with TRBJ2-3; 9 bases fit TRBD2. TRBV5-3 counts as an open reading frame of uncertain function. Trimming cost V 4 bases and J 6 bases; bases outside gene matches: 15. The CDR3 has 17 residues.

V and J are TRBV15 and TRBJ1-5; 7 bases are a match to TRBD1. The CDR3 spans 16 residues. CDR1 and CDR2 from the germline V gene are LNHNV and YYDKDF (reference sequence). The V and J ends lost 5 bases and 1 base, in that order; junction bases with no gene match: 8. DNA of the CDR3: TGTGCCACCAGCCGCACCGACAGGGCCAGCAATCAGCCCCAGCATTTT. It specifies CATSRTDRASNQPQHF.

V is TRBV7-8 and J is TRBJ1-1; 7 nucleotides match TRBD1. The V and J ends lost 8 bases and 1 base, in that order; junction bases with no gene match: 10. CDR3 size: 15 residues. The germline CDR1 and CDR2 sequences are SGHVS and FQNEAQ. CDR3 DNA: TGTGCCAGCGGAAGGGGGCGTCTAAAGAACACTGAAGCTTTCTTT. As protein: CASGRGRLKNTEAFF.